Following are 2 T cell receptor beta chains from one sample sequenced in a study of blood T cell repertoires in COVID-19. Clones were sequenced by immunoSEQ multiplex PCR, and TCRdb holds only the in-frame ones, with some missing. This sample yields 150,000 or so clones, of which 84% are seen a single time; about 14% belongs to the top ten. Sample: peripheral blood. The source is a young man with active or convalescent COVID-19.

This chain joins TRBV7-9 and TRBJ2-1, with 8 nucleotides matching TRBD1. This CDR3 has 15 residues. Germline CDR1 is SEHNR and CDR2 is FQNEAQ (reference sequence). The V and J ends lost 3 bases and 4 bases, in that order; junction bases with no gene match: 5. The CDR3 region has the DNA TGTGCCAGCAGCTTTTATCAGGGGGCGTACAATGAGCAGTTCTTC. Its protein product is CASSFYQGAYNEQFF.

The V gene is TRBV29-1, the J gene TRBJ2-5, with TRBD2 identical over 9 bases. The length of the CDR3 is 17 residues. The germline V gene encodes CDR1 SQVTM and CDR2 ANQGSEA. V lost 4 bases, J lost 1 base, and 13 bases stayed unmatched. The CDR3 nucleotides read TGCAGCGTTGTCGGCTTCGGGCTAGCGGGGTTCCAAGAGACCCAGTACTTC. This translates into CSVVGFGLAGFQETQYF.